This T cell receptor (beta chain) comes out of a study of cytomegalovirus exposure and HLA in healthy donors. This clone was picked up a small number of times. Its antigen remains unknown. Study-wide points: A later analysis showed TCR association rates differing by HLA locus, peaking at DRB1 and lowest at HLA-C. Several V segments, TRBV6-2 and TRBV6-3 among them, could not be told apart and were dropped. Analysis performed later found 16,000 or so TCR beta sequences associated with HLA alleles at 0.05 false discovery rate. Several of the most significant clusters appeared, in a later analysis, to be linked to common viral pathogens.

Vbeta (60) and Jbeta (13) primers were used in the PCR. This table comes from immunoSEQ multiplex PCR, and its TCRdb copy is limited to in-frame clones, with some not included. The sample shows 130,000 to 150,000 clones, more than 75% of them seen only once. This CDR3 comprises 12 residues. The germline V gene has CDR1 ENHRY and CDR2 SYGVKD. The trim removed 8 bases at V and 3 bases at J, leaving 0 bases unmatched. The clonotype was recovered from a male donor in good health and CMV-seronegative. The chain has TRBV10-3 and TRBJ2-7; 11 nucleotides align to TRBD1. The sequenced sample was PBMCs. The CDR3 here is CAIGTGGYEQYF. The CDR3 coding sequence is TGTGCCATCGGGACAGGGGGCTACGAGCAGTACTTC.